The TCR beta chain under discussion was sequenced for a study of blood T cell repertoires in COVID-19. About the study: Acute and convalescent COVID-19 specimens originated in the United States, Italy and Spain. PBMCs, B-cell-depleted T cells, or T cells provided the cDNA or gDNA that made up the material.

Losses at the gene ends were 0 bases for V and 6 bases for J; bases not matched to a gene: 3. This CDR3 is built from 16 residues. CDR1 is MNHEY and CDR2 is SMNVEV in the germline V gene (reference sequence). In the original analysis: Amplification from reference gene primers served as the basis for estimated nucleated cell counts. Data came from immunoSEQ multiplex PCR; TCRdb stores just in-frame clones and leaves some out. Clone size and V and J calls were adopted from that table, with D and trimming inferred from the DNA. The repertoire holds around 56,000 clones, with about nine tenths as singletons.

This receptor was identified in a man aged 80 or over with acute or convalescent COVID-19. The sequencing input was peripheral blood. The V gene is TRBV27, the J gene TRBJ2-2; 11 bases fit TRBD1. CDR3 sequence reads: CASSLSGQGVAGELFF. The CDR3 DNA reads TGTGCCAGCAGTTTATCGGGACAGGGGGTGGCCGGGGAGCTGTTTTTT.